These 32 T cell receptor beta chains were all obtained from the same sample, sequenced in a study of blood T cells in healthy people across ages. A second PCR, run for roughly 7 to 12 cycles, used a sample-barcoded 5' primer plus a J-beta primer mix. Using its own MiXCR run on the 5' RACE reads, TCRdb lists one record per CDR3 protein. In the table there are hundreds of thousands of distinct CDR3 sequences, more than 25% of which are singletons. The sample consisted of blood. The receptors shown here come from a woman older than 75 in good health.

This clonotype has at least ten counts. The V and J genes are TRBV6-6 and TRBJ1-2; TRBD1 aligns across 7 bases. This CDR3 contains 14 residues. J lost 5 bases, V lost 0 bases, and 3 bases had no gene match. CDR1 is MNHNY, CDR2 SVGAGI, per germline (reference sequence). The CDR3 spells CASSYSRGQYGYTF. For the CDR3, the DNA is TGTGCCAGCAGTTACTCAAGGGGGCAGTATGGCTACACCTTC.

This clonotype has only a few counts. This chain joins TRBV6-2 or TRBV6-3 and TRBJ1-1; D is undetermined. In germline, CDR1 is MNHEY, CDR2 SVGEGT. CDR3 size: 15 residues. The ends were cut back, 6 bases at V and 0 bases at J, with 14 bases in the middle. The CDR3 coding sequence is TGTGCCAGCAGGCCGCTCGGGCCCCTGAACACTGAAGCTTTCTTT. Its protein product is CASRPLGPLNTEAFF.

Worth noting for this clonotype: A clone one base away is much larger, so this may be a read error. The chain carries TRBV7-8 and TRBJ1-2, with a weak D call TRBD1 (5 bases). Per germline, CDR1 SGHVS and CDR2 FQNEAQ. There are 15 residues in the CDR3. V was trimmed by 5 bases and J by 4 bases, leaving 17 bases between them. CDR3 sequence: CASSITSPRGYGYTF. The CDR3 DNA follows: TGTGCCAGCAGCATCACTAGTCCAAGGGGCTATGGCTACACCTTC. Looking up the rest from reference TRBV7-8 and TRBJ1-2 gives the full variable domain: GAGVSQSPRYKVAKRGQDVALRCDPISGHVSLFWYQQALGQGPEFLTYFQNEAQLDKSGLPSDRFFAERPEGSVSTLKIQRTQQEDSAVYLCASSITSPRGYGYTFGSGTRLTVV.

This clonotype was counted at least ten times. The gene calls are TRBV7-2 and TRBJ1-1; 9 bases map to TRBD1. This CDR3 is built from 14 residues. Germline V lookup: CDR1 SGHTA, CDR2 FQGNSA. J lost 4 bases, V lost 0 bases, and 0 bases had no gene match. Written as DNA, the CDR3 is TGTGCCAGCAGCTTAGCGGGACAGGGCACTGAAGCTTTCTTT. Translation gives CASSLAGQGTEAFF.

A word on this clonotype: A read error may be the cause here, since a much bigger clone is one base away. The chain joins TRBV7-9 to TRBJ2-7, with D tentatively TRBD1 (6 bases). This CDR3 has 15 amino acids. Germline V gene data show CDR1 as SEHNR and CDR2 as FQNEAQ (reference sequence). V lost 1 base to trimming and J lost 10 bases, with 20 bases between them. The CDR3 bases are TGTGCCAGCAGCTTAGGCCGAAGGGGGAAAGAGGCCCAGTACTTC. Protein product: CASSLGRRGKEAQYF.

The table lists this clonotype with a few counts. The chain recombines TRBV4-1 with TRBJ1-2; D remains ambiguous. Germline lookup yields CDR1 MGHRA and CDR2 YSYEKL. The germline V and J ends were trimmed by 0 bases and 8 bases, with 13 bases remaining between them. The CDR3 covers 14 residues. CDR3 region: CASSQDRTRRGYTF. The CDR3 coding sequence is TGCGCCAGCAGCCAAGATCGCACCCGACGGGGCTACACCTTC.

This clonotype appeared many times. V and J are TRBV11-2 and TRBJ2-7; 8 nucleotides agree with TRBD2. Unmatched junction bases numbered 5, after V lost 5 bases and J lost 2 bases. CDR1 and CDR2 from the germline V gene are SGHAT and FQNNGV. The CDR3 covers 14 residues. The chain's CDR3 is CASSPYGRAYEQYF. The CDR3 region has the DNA TGTGCCAGCAGCCCGTACGGGAGGGCCTACGAGCAGTACTTC.

The J gene is TRBJ2-1, the V gene TRBV30, with D perhaps TRBD1 (5 bases). With 0 bases removed from V and 9 bases from J, the gap between germline ends came to 9 bases. From germline, CDR1 is GTSNPN and CDR2 SVGIG (reference sequence). The CDR3 is 12 amino acids. CDR3 amino acids: CAWSVRQTEQFF. DNA for the CDR3: TGTGCCTGGAGTGTACGACAGACTGAGCAGTTCTTC. The full variable domain, completed using reference TRBV30 and TRBJ2-1, is SQTIHQWPATLVQPVGSPLSLECTVEGTSNPNLYWYRQAAGRGLQLLFYSVGIGQISSEVPQNLSASRPQDRQFILSSKKLLLSDSGFYLCAWSVRQTEQFFGPGTRLTVL.

This clonotype has a count of ten or more. This chain joins TRBV18 and TRBJ2-1; 11 positions match TRBD2. J gave up 1 base and V 0 bases, and 2 bases lay outside the gene matches. Germline V gene sequence: CDR1 KGHSH, CDR2 LQKENI. The CDR3 is made up of 17 amino acids. CDR3 DNA: TGTGCCAGCTCACCACCGACTAGCGGGGTATCCTACAATGAGCAGTTCTTC. Protein product: CASSPPTSGVSYNEQFF.

Points on this clonotype: This may stem from a read error, because a much larger clone lies one nucleotide away. The chain combines TRBV4-3 with TRBJ1-1; D remains unclear. Germline V gene data show CDR1 as LGHNA and CDR2 as YSLEER. The CDR3 loop spans 14 amino acids. V gave up 5 bases and J gave up 5 bases, with 15 bases separating them. CDR3 protein: CASSEGRGWTEAFF. The CDR3 DNA follows: TGCGCCAGCAGCGAAGGACGGGGATGGACTGAAGCTTTCTTT.

This clonotype was seen a handful of times. This rearrangement joins TRBV19 to TRBJ2-2; tentatively, D is TRBD1 (7 bases). Trimming took 3 bases from V and 4 from J, leaving 12 bases between them. Looked up from germline, CDR1 is LNHDA and CDR2 is SQIVND (reference sequence). CDR3 size: 15 residues. In DNA, the CDR3 is TGTGCCAGTAGTATCCGGCAGGGGGGCACCGGGGAGCTGTTTTTT. Its protein is CASSIRQGGTGELFF.

This clonotype was recorded many times. The chain is built from TRBV7-2 and TRBJ2-1, with TRBD2 identical over 10 bases. Germline loops: CDR1 SGHTA, CDR2 FQGNSA. Germline trimming cut 5 bases from V and 6 bases from J; bases unmatched to any gene: 7. The CDR3 loop spans 15 amino acids. The DNA for the CDR3 is TGTGCCAGCAGCCTAGTTAGCGGGGGGCTCAATGAGCAGTTCTTC. Its translation: CASSLVSGGLNEQFF.

This clonotype was seen at least ten times. V is TRBV2 and J is TRBJ2-7; D might be TRBD1 (6 bases). CDR1 and CDR2 from the germline V gene are SNHLY and FYNNEI. V lost 4 bases and J lost 6, with 16 bases in between. The CDR3 extends over 14 amino acids. The CDR3, as DNA: TGTGCCAGCAGTGTAGTCAGGGGTGACGGCGAGCAGTACTTC. Protein sequence: CASSVVRGDGEQYF.

This clonotype was detected only a few times. The chain employs TRBV15 and TRBJ1-4; the D gene is possibly TRBD1 (6 bases). Looked up from germline, CDR1 is LNHNV and CDR2 is YYDKDF (reference sequence). The CDR3 loop spans 14 amino acids. V was cut by 2 bases and J by 7 bases, with 11 bases left in between. The CDR3 loop is CATSRPGQFEKLFF. The CDR3 DNA is TGTGCCACCAGCAGACCCGGACAGTTTGAAAAACTGTTTTTT.

This clonotype was seen many times. V usage is TRBV2 and J usage is TRBJ1-2, with D possibly being TRBD1 (5 bases). CDR1 and CDR2 (germline): SNHLY, FYNNEI. Trimming shortened V by 7 bases and J by 4 bases, and 10 bases separated the two germline ends. The CDR3 length is 12 residues. CDR3 region: CASIRDGYGYTF. The CDR3 DNA is TGTGCCAGCATCCGGGACGGCTATGGCTACACCTTC.

V and J are TRBV20-1 and TRBJ1-6; D is ambiguous. This CDR3 has 16 amino acids. Germline V lookup: CDR1 DFQATT, CDR2 SNEGSKA (reference sequence). Trimming shortened V by 0 bases and J by 8 bases, and 17 bases separated the two germline ends. The CDR3 nucleotides read TGCAGTGCTAGAGACCAAGGGCGGCAGGTTGATTCACCCCTCCACTTT. It codes for CSARDQGRQVDSPLHF.

This clonotype was found a few times. In nucleotides, the CDR3 is TGCAGTGTTCCGACGGTTGGCGTTAACACTGAAGCTTTCTTT. It yields the protein CSVPTVGVNTEAFF. This chain connects TRBV20-1 to TRBJ1-1; unclear D gene. Deletions cut 7 bases from V and 2 bases from J, with 17 bases between. Looked up from germline, CDR1 is DFQATT and CDR2 is SNEGSKA (reference sequence). The CDR3 length is 14 residues.

The CDR3 coding sequence is TGTGCCAGCAGCTTATTACGGGGGGCCCGCCCTTTCCAAGAGACCCAGTACTTC. It is translated as CASSLLRGARPFQETQYF. This chain connects TRBV7-9 to TRBJ2-5, with D tentatively TRBD2 (7 bases). This CDR3 contains 18 residues. The V gene's germline CDR1 is SEHNR and CDR2 FQNEAQ (reference sequence). Deletions cut 2 bases from V and 1 base from J, with 20 bases between.

This clonotype was detected ten times or more. The rearrangement joins TRBV5-1 to TRBJ1-6, with a possible D match to TRBD1 (5 bases). Trimming took 0 bases from V and 9 from J, leaving 7 bases between them. Germline V gene sequence: CDR1 SGHRS, CDR2 YFSETQ. The CDR3 contains 13 residues. CDR3 residues: CASSLGGGSPLHF. CDR3 coding DNA: TGCGCCAGCAGCTTGGGGGGGGGTTCACCCCTCCACTTT.

A remark on this clonotype: A much larger clone lies one base from this, so it may be a read error. The chain carries TRBV9 and TRBJ2-4; tentatively, D is TRBD2 (7 bases). The DNA matches TRBJ2-5 better at its end, which makes the J call doubtful. The length of the CDR3 is 15 residues. CDR1 and CDR2 (germline): SGDLS, YYNGEE. DNA for the CDR3: TGTGCCAGCAGCGTTACGGGGGGCATCCAAGGGACCCAGTACTTC. Translation: CASSVTGGIQGTQYF.

A few counts support this clonotype. A much larger clonotype is one base distant, so this may be a read error. The CDR3 nucleotides read TGTGCCAGCAGGGCCCCAGGGCCAGATACGCAGTATTTT. It is translated as CASRAPGPDTQYF. This rearrangement joins TRBV12-3 or TRBV12-4 to TRBJ2-3; tentative D call: TRBD1 (5 bases). This CDR3 is built from 13 residues. Trimming left V 6 bases short and J 4 bases short, with 11 bases between.

The chain links TRBV12-3 or TRBV12-4 to TRBJ2-3, with D unresolved. The CDR3 totals 14 residues. Trimming shortened V by 4 bases and J by 5 bases, and 13 bases separated the two germline ends. Here the CDR3 DNA reads TGTGCCAGCAGTTCTCCAGGTTCCATAGATACGCAGTATTTT. Amino acids: CASSSPGSIDTQYF.

The rearrangement uses TRBV28 and TRBJ2-1; 7 nucleotides match TRBD1. This CDR3 is built from 15 residues. Germline CDR1 and CDR2: MDHEN and SYDVKM. The J segment lost 4 bases and the V segment lost 6 bases, leaving 9 bases of the junction unmatched. DNA for the CDR3: TGTGCCAGCAGGATTACAGGGGTTTCGTACAATGAGCAGTTCTTC. It yields the protein CASRITGVSYNEQFF.

This clonotype was picked up a small number of times. A read error is possible here, since a much larger clone lies one base away. This chain links TRBV6-6 with TRBJ2-5; 9 bases match TRBD2. CDR1 MNHNY and CDR2 SVGAGI come from the germline V gene (reference sequence). The CDR3 is made up of 15 amino acids. J gave up 7 bases and V 7 bases, and 13 bases lay outside the gene matches. The CDR3 nucleotides read TGTGCCAGCAACCCGGGACTAGCAAGGGGGGGGACCCAGTACTTC. Amino acids: CASNPGLARGGTQYF.

As for this clonotype: At one of its ends the junction is not consistent with the germline gene, which may arise from a read error. J is TRBJ2-7 and V is TRBV5-8; D possibly corresponds to TRBD1 (6 bases). Germline-derived CDR1 and CDR2 are SGHTS and YDEGEE. The CDR3 consists of 13 residues. This CDR3 is CVSSFGQQYEQYF. DNA for the CDR3: TGTGTCAGCAGCTTTGGACAGCAATACGAGCAGTACTTC.

The sample holds many counts of this clonotype. V and J are TRBV10-3 and TRBJ2-5; no clear D. Trimming shortened V by 0 bases and J by 9 bases, and 17 bases separated the two germline ends. The germline CDR1 and CDR2 sequences are ENHRY and SYGVKD. The CDR3 consists of 15 residues. The CDR3 spells CAISESAAEIIAQYF. The CDR3, as DNA: TGTGCCATCAGTGAGTCGGCGGCTGAGATTATTGCCCAGTACTTC.

At least ten counts were recorded for this clonotype. This chain connects TRBV27 to TRBJ1-5, with D unresolved. Germline assignment: CDR1 MNHEY and CDR2 SMNVEV (reference sequence). V gave up 6 bases and J gave up 4 bases, with 10 bases separating them. This CDR3 is 13 amino acids long. CDR3: CASSLERNQPQHF. For the CDR3, the DNA is TGTGCCAGCAGCTTAGAGCGAAATCAGCCCCAGCATTTT.

This chain joins TRBV20-1 and TRBJ1-4; D gene unclear. Trimming took off 2 bases at V and 3 bases at J, with 13 bases between the two ends. This CDR3 spans 15 amino acids. Germline CDR1 DFQATT, CDR2 SNEGSKA (reference sequence). Here the CDR3 reads CSARNQRYSNEKLFF. In DNA form, the CDR3 reads TGCAGTGCTAGAAATCAGCGGTATTCTAATGAAAAACTGTTTTTT.

On this clonotype itself: One base away lies a much larger clone, so this may be a sequencing read error. The CDR3 is CASFQGLTNEQYF. The CDR3 coding sequence is TGCGCCAGCTTTCAGGGACTCACCAACGAGCAGTACTTC. The V call is TRBV5-1, the J call TRBJ2-7, with D possibly TRBD2 on 6 matching bases. The CDR3 sequence is 13 residues long. In germline, CDR1 is SGHRS, CDR2 YFSETQ. Deletions cut 7 bases from V and 5 bases from J, with 16 bases between.

The V and J genes are TRBV6-6 and TRBJ1-2; the D gene is possibly TRBD1 (6 bases). Germline V gives CDR1 MNHNY, CDR2 SVGAGI (reference sequence). V dropped 7 bases and J dropped 6 bases, with 18 bases sitting between them. There are 14 residues in the CDR3. In nucleotides, the CDR3 is TGTGCCAGCACTAGGACCTTACAGGGAAATGGCTACACCTTC. Its protein is CASTRTLQGNGYTF.

Turning to this clonotype: The germline gene is not matched at one end of the junction; a read error may be the cause. The J gene is TRBJ1-4, the V gene TRBV7-9; D might be TRBD1 (5 bases). Per the germline V gene, CDR1 is SEHNR and CDR2 is FQNEAQ (reference sequence). The CDR3 runs to 15 residues. The CDR3 reads CASSLDGGGKEKRFF. CDR3 in DNA: TGTGCCAGCAGCTTAGATGGGGGAGGAAAGGAAAAACGGTTTTTT.

This clonotype was picked up many times. The rearrangement links TRBV15 to TRBJ2-3, with a weak D call TRBD2 (6 bases). V was pared by 2 bases and J by 1 base, with 7 bases between. The CDR3 is 14 residues long. Germline CDR1 and CDR2: LNHNV and YYDKDF (reference sequence). For the CDR3, the DNA is TGTGCCACCAGCAGAACGGGGGGCACAGATACGCAGTATTTT. Translating it yields CATSRTGGTDTQYF.